The T cell receptor (beta chain) under discussion was sequenced for a study of T cells in Graves' hyperthyroidism and ophthalmopathy. What was amplified from RNA transcripts were TCR beta CDR3 regions. HTBI primers drove first-round RT-PCR of the TCR CDR3. One entry per CDR3 protein, called by TCRdb with MiXCR from the multiplex PCR reads. The sample holds more than 300,000 distinct CDR3 sequences, approximately 13% seen once. This clonotype was counted at least ten times. J gave up 6 bases and V 3 bases, and 8 bases lay outside the gene matches. Germline V gene sequence: CDR1 LGHDT, CDR2 YNNKEL (reference sequence). This CDR3 comprises 15 residues.

This chain joins TRBV3-1 and TRBJ2-7, with TRBD1 matching 10 bases. The receptor's source is a woman aged 18-35 years with Graves' hyperthyroidism. The sample taken for sequencing was blood. The chain's CDR3 is CASSQKGTGVSEQYF. The CDR3 nucleotides read TGTGCCAGCAGCCAGAAGGGGACAGGGGTCTCCGAGCAGTACTTC.